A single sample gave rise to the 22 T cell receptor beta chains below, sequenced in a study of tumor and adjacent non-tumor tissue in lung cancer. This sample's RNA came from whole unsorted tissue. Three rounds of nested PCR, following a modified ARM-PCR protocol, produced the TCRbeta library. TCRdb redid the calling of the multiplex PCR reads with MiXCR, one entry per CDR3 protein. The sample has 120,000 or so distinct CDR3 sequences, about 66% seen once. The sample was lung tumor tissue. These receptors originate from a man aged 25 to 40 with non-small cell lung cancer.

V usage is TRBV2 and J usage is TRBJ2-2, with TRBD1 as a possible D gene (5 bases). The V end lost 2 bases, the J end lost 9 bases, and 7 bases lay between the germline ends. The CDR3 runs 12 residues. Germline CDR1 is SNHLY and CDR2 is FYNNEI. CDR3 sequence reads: CASSEQGRELFF. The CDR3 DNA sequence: TGTGCCAGCAGTGAACAGGGTCGGGAGCTGTTTTTT.

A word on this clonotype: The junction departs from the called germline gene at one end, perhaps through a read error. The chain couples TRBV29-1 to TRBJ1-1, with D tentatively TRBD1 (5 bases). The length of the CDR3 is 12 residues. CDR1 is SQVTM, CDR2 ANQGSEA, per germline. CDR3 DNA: TGCAGCGTCGCTGGGGCGAACACTAAAGCTTTCTTT. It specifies CSVAGANTKAFF.

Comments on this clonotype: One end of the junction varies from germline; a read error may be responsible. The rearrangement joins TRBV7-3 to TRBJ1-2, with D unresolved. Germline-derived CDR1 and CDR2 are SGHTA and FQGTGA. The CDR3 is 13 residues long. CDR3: CASSLDPKYGYTF. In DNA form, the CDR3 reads TGTGCCAGCAGCTTAGATCCTAAGTATGGCTACACCTTC.

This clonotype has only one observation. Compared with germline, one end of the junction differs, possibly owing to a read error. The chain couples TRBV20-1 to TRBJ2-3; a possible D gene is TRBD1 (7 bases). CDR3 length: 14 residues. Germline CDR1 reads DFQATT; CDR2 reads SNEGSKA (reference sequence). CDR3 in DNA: TGCAGTGCTATCGTGATGGCGGGGACAGATGCGCAGTATTTT. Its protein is CSAIVMAGTDAQYF.

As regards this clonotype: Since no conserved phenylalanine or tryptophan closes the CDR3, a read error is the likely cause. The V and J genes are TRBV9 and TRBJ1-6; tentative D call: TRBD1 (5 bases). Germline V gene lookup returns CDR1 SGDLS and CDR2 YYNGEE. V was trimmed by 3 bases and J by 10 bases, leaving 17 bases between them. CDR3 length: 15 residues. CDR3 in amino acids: CASSGQAGLASPLHS. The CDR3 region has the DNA TGTGCCAGCAGCGGTCAAGCAGGGTTGGCCTCACCCCTCCACTCT.

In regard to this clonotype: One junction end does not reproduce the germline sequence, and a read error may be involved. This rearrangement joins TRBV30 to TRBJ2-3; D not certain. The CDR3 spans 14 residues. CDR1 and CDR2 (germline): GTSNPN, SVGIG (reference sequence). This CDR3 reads CTWTVSPSTDTQYF. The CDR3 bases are TGTACCTGGACGGTTTCTCCTAGCACAGATACGCAGTATTTT.

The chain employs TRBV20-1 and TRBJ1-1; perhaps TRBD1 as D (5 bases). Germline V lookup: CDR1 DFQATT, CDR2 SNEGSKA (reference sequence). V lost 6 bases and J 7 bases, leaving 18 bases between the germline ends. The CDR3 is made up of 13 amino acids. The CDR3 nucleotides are TGCAGTGCCCCCCACGGGGGAGGGATTGAAGCTTTCTTT. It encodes CSAPHGGGIEAFF.

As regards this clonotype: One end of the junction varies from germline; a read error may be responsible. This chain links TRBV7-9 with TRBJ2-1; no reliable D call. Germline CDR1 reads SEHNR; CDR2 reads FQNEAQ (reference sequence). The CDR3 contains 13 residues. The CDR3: CASSRTRINGQFF. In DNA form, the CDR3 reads TGTGCCAGCAGCCGAACCAGGATCAATGGGCAGTTCTTC.

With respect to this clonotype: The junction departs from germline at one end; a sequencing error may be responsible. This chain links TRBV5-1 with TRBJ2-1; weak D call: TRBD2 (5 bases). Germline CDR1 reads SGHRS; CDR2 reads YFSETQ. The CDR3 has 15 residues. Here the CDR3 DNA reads TGCGCCAGCAACTTGGTTCGGGGAGCTCTTAATGAGCAGTTCTTC. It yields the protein CASNLVRGALNEQFF.

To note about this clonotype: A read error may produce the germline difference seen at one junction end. In DNA form, the CDR3 reads TGCGCCAGCGGTGAAACTAGCGGGAGAGATACGCAGTATTTT. Protein product: CASGETSGRDTQYF. V and J are TRBV10-1 and TRBJ2-3, with 11 bases identical to TRBD2. The CDR3 has 14 amino acids. CDR1 and CDR2 (germline): WNHNN, SYGVQD (reference sequence).

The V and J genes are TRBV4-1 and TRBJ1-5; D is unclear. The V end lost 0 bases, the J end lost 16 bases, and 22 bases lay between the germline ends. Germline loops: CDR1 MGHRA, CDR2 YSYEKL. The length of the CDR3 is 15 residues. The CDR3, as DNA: TGCGCCAGCAGCCAAGAGCGAGCCACTTATCAGCCCCGACATTTT. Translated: CASSQERATYQPRHF.

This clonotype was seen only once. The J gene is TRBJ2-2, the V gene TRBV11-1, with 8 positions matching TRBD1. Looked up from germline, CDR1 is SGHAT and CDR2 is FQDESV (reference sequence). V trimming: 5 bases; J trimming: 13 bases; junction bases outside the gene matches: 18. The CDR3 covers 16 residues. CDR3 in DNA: TGTGCCAGCAGCCTAACGACAGGGGTGAACACCGAGGGGCTGTTTTTT. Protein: CASSLTTGVNTEGLFF.

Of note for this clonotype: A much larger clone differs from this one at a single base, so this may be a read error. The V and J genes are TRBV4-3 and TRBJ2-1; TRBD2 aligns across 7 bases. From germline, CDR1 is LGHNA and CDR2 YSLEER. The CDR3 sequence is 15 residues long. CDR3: CASGQGRVLPGEQFF. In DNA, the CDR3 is TGCGCCAGCGGCCAAGGGAGGGTACTCCCGGGTGAGCAGTTCTTC.

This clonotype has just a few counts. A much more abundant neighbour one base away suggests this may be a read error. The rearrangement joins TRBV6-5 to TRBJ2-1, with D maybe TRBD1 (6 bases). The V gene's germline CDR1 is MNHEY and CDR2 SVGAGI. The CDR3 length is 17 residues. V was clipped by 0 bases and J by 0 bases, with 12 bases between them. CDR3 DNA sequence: TGTGCCAGCAGTTACTCCTGGGGGCCGAGCTCCTACAATGAGCAGTTCTTC. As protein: CASSYSWGPSSYNEQFF.

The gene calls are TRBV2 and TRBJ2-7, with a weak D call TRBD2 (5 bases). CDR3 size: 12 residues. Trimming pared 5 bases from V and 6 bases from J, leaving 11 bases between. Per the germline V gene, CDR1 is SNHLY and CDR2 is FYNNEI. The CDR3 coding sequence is TGTGCCAGCAGTCCGGGGTGGGGCGAGCAGTACTTC. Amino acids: CASSPGWGEQYF.

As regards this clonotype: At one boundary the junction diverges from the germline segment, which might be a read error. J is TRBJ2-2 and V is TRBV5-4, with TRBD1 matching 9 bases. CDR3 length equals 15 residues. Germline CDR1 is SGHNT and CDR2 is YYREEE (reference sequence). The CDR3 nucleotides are TGTGCCAGCAACTTGAGGGACAGGGTTACCGGGGAGCTGTTTTTT. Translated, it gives CASNLRDRVTGELFF.

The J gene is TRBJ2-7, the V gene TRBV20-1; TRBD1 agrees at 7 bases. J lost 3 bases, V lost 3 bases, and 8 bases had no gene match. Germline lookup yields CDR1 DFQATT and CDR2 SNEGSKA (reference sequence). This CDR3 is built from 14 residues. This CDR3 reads CSARSDRAVYEQYF. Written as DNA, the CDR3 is TGCAGTGCTAGGAGCGACAGGGCAGTCTACGAGCAGTACTTC.

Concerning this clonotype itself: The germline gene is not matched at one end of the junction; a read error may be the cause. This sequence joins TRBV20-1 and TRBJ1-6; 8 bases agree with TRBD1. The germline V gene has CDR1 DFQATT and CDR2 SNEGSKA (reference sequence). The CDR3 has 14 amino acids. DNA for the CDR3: TGCAGTGCTAGTATGGCAGGGGGCCCTTCATCCCTCCACTTT. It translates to CSASMAGGPSSLHF.

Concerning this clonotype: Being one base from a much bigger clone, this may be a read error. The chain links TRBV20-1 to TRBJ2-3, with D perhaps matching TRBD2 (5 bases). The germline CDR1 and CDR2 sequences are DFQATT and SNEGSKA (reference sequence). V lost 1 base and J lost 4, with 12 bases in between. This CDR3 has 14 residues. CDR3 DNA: TGCAGTGCTAGAGTCGTGAGCGGCGCAGATACGCAGTATTTT. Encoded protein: CSARVVSGADTQYF.

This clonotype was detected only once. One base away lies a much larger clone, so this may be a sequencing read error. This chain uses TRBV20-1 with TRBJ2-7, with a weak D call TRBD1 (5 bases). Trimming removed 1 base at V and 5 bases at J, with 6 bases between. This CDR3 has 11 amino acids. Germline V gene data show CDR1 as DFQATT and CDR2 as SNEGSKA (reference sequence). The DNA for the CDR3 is TGCAGTGCTAGAGCGGACAACGAGCAGTACTTC. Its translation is CSARADNEQYF.

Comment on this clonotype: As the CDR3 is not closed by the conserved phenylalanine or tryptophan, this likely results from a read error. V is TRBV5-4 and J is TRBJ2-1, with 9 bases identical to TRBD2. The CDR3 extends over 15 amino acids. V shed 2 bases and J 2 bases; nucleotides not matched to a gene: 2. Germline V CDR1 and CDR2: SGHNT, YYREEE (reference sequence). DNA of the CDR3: TGTGCCAGCAGCTTCGCGGGAGGGCCCTACAATGAGCAGTTCTCC. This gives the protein CASSFAGGPYNEQFS.

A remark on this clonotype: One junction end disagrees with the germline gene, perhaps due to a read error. The DNA for the CDR3 is TGTGCCAACAGTTACTCGACTAGCGGGGGGACATACGAGCAGTACTTC. Translating gives CANSYSTSGGTYEQYF. This chain joins TRBV6-5 and TRBJ2-7, with TRBD2 identical over 13 bases. The CDR3 runs 16 residues. Germline CDR1 and CDR2: MNHEY and SVGAGI.